These 18 T cell receptor beta chains came from one sample sequenced in a study of blood T cells in healthy people across ages. Using a J-beta primer mix together with a sample-barcoded 5' primer, a second PCR was run for roughly 6 to 12 cycles. TCRdb re-called the 5' RACE reads through MiXCR, storing one row per CDR3 protein. The table lists around 750,000 distinct CDR3 sequences, about 53% of them singletons, with around 41% in the top ten. The sample was blood. These receptors came from a man at least 80 years old in good health.

The CDR3 bases are TGTGCCAGCAGCTTGTTCGGGACAGAGTCCTACGAGCAGTACTTC. It specifies CASSLFGTESYEQYF. The rearrangement uses TRBV5-6 and TRBJ2-7, with TRBD1 matching over 7 bases. V lost 1 base, J lost 1 base, and 5 bases stayed unmatched. CDR1 SGHDT and CDR2 YYEEEE come from the germline V gene. This CDR3 spans 15 amino acids.

The rearrangement joins TRBV27 to TRBJ1-2, with D perhaps matching TRBD1 (6 bases). The V gene lost 4 bases and the J gene lost 7 bases, with 22 bases spanning the gap. CDR1 and CDR2 (germline): MNHEY, SMNVEV (reference sequence). This CDR3 has 16 amino acids. The CDR3 spells CASSSAPNGGAGGYTF. In nucleotides, the CDR3 is TGTGCCAGCAGTTCAGCTCCTAACGGGGGGGCTGGTGGCTACACCTTC.

The gene calls are TRBV5-5 and TRBJ2-1; D is unresolved. V lost 3 bases and J 10 bases, leaving 17 bases between the germline ends. The CDR3 spans 14 residues. In germline, CDR1 is SGHKS, CDR2 YYEKEE (reference sequence). CDR3 in amino acids: CASSSLTGSYEQFF. The DNA of the CDR3 is TGTGCCAGCAGCTCTTTAACTGGCAGCTACGAGCAGTTCTTC.

The chain uses TRBV20-1 and TRBJ1-2; D is unresolved. The CDR3 length is 12 residues. Trimming removed 6 bases from V and 4 bases from J, with 12 bases in between. Germline V gene lookup returns CDR1 DFQATT and CDR2 SNEGSKA (reference sequence). The CDR3 loop reads CSAPEAVYGYTF. The DNA of the CDR3 is TGCAGTGCCCCAGAGGCGGTCTATGGCTACACCTTC.

This clonotype was counted a few times. The V and J genes are TRBV7-9 and TRBJ2-5; 9 bases map to TRBD1. The CDR3 runs 15 residues. Germline V gene data show CDR1 as SEHNR and CDR2 as FQNEAQ (reference sequence). The V gene end was trimmed by 1 base and the J gene end by 4 bases; junction bases not matched to a gene: 4. In DNA form, the CDR3 reads TGTGCCAGCAGCTTAGGACAGGGGGGGACAGAGACCCAGTACTTC. This translates into CASSLGQGGTETQYF.

The rearrangement links TRBV2 to TRBJ1-1, with D possibly matching TRBD1 (6 bases). V lost 7 bases and J lost 7, with 10 bases in between. The CDR3 has 11 amino acids. CDR1 is SNHLY, CDR2 FYNNEI, per germline. As DNA, the CDR3 is TGTGCCAGCACGGGGGCGGTTGAAGCTTTCTTT. Amino acids: CASTGAVEAFF.

The sample holds one count of this clonotype. The rearrangement uses TRBV6-5 and TRBJ2-5; TRBD2 agrees at 8 bases. This CDR3 is 18 amino acids long. The J segment lost 11 bases and the V segment lost 4 bases, leaving 24 bases of the junction unmatched. Germline CDR1 reads MNHEY; CDR2 reads SVGAGI. CDR3 nucleotides: TGTGCCAGCAGTTCCGTGTCTGGCGGGAGGAACGGTTATAATGAGCAGTACTTC. As protein: CASSSVSGGRNGYNEQYF.

This clonotype was observed a handful of times. The chain uses TRBV10-3 and TRBJ1-2; 9 bases align to TRBD1. This CDR3 has 14 residues. Trimming cost V 4 bases and J 8 bases; bases outside gene matches: 8. Germline V gene lookup returns CDR1 ENHRY and CDR2 SYGVKD. The CDR3: CAISATGGEEGYTF. The CDR3 DNA follows: TGTGCCATCAGTGCAACAGGGGGCGAGGAGGGCTACACCTTC.

This clonotype has a single count. The chain combines TRBV3-1 with TRBJ1-5, with 8 bases lining up with TRBD1. The junction had 9 bases not matched to a gene; V was cut back by 1 base and J by 4 bases. Looked up from germline, CDR1 is LGHDT and CDR2 is YNNKEL (reference sequence). CDR3 length: 17 amino acids. This chain's CDR3 is CASSQAGQGIGNQPQHF. CDR3 bases: TGTGCCAGCAGCCAAGCCGGACAGGGAATAGGAAATCAGCCCCAGCATTTT.

Written as DNA, the CDR3 is TGTGCCAGCAGTCTCCAACTTGGTCCGGGAGATGGGTACGAGCAGTACTTC. It codes for CASSLQLGPGDGYEQYF. This chain uses TRBV27 with TRBJ2-4; tentative D call: TRBD2 (6 bases). The DNA end is a closer match to TRBJ2-7, so the J assignment may be wrong. Germline V gives CDR1 MNHEY, CDR2 SMNVEV (reference sequence). The CDR3 contains 17 residues.

This clonotype showed up just once. J is TRBJ2-4 and V is TRBV29-1, with 13 positions matching TRBD2. The DNA end is a closer match to TRBJ2-5, so the J assignment may be wrong. Germline V gene data show CDR1 as SQVTM and CDR2 as ANQGSEA. The CDR3 loop spans 15 amino acids. CDR3 protein: CSVSRTSGSWETQYF. CDR3 nucleotide sequence: TGCAGCGTTTCAAGGACTAGCGGGAGTTGGGAGACCCAGTACTTC.

This clonotype showed up just a few times. This rearrangement joins TRBV29-1 to TRBJ2-7; a possible D gene is TRBD1 (5 bases). V was trimmed by 7 bases and J by 5 bases, leaving 12 bases between them. Germline loops: CDR1 SQVTM, CDR2 ANQGSEA. CDR3 length: 11 residues. The CDR3 DNA reads as TGCAGCGCCGCCAGGGTCCACGAGCAGTACTTC. As protein: CSAARVHEQYF.

This clonotype was observed a handful of times. In DNA form, the CDR3 reads TGTGCCAGCAGTAGACTTACGGCCTACGAGCAGTACTTC. Encoded protein: CASSRLTAYEQYF. The chain recombines TRBV6-2 or TRBV6-3 with TRBJ2-7; no clear D. CDR3 length equals 13 residues. V lost 5 bases, J lost 2 bases, and 10 bases lay in between. Germline V gene data show CDR1 as MNHEY and CDR2 as SVGEGT.

This clonotype was recorded a few times. The chain couples TRBV27 to TRBJ2-7; D unresolved. CDR3 length: 14 amino acids. V was trimmed by 3 bases and J by 0 bases, leaving 9 bases between them. Germline V gene sequence: CDR1 MNHEY, CDR2 SMNVEV (reference sequence). Here the CDR3 DNA reads TGTGCCAGCAGTTTGTTGCGGAGCTCCTACGAGCAGTACTTC. This encodes CASSLLRSSYEQYF.

The genes are TRBV20-1 and TRBJ2-7; D might be TRBD1 (6 bases). The CDR3 sequence is 14 residues long. Germline values: CDR1 DFQATT, CDR2 SNEGSKA (reference sequence). The V end was cut by 4 bases, the J end by 7 bases, with 20 bases between. The CDR3 spells CSAKVATGWEEQYF. As DNA, the CDR3 is TGCAGTGCTAAGGTCGCCACAGGGTGGGAAGAGCAGTACTTC.

The chain carries TRBV10-3 and TRBJ2-1, with TRBD2 matching 9 bases. There are 14 residues in the CDR3. Germline-derived CDR1 and CDR2 are ENHRY and SYGVKD. Trimming cost V 11 bases and J 5 bases; bases outside gene matches: 10. The CDR3 region has the DNA TGTGCCTCCGAGGCGGGAGGGCCTGACAATGAGCAGTTCTTC. Its protein product is CASEAGGPDNEQFF.

The chain is built from TRBV29-1 and TRBJ2-3; 16 positions agree with TRBD2. V shed 1 base and J 14 bases; nucleotides not matched to a gene: 18. There are 18 residues in the CDR3. The V gene's germline CDR1 is SQVTM and CDR2 ANQGSEA. CDR3 in DNA: TGCAGCGTTGAAGGAACCGGGACTAGCGGGAGGGTGGACAGAGACGCGTATTTT. This sequence encodes CSVEGTGTSGRVDRDAYF.

Only a few counts were recorded for this clonotype. The chain combines TRBV20-1 with TRBJ2-5, with no clear D. The CDR3 runs 14 residues. V was shortened by 6 bases and J by 3 bases, with 17 bases between the two germline ends. In germline, CDR1 is DFQATT, CDR2 SNEGSKA (reference sequence). The CDR3 sequence: CSAYDSGEKETQYF. CDR3 nucleotides: TGCAGTGCGTACGATAGTGGCGAAAAAGAGACCCAGTACTTC.